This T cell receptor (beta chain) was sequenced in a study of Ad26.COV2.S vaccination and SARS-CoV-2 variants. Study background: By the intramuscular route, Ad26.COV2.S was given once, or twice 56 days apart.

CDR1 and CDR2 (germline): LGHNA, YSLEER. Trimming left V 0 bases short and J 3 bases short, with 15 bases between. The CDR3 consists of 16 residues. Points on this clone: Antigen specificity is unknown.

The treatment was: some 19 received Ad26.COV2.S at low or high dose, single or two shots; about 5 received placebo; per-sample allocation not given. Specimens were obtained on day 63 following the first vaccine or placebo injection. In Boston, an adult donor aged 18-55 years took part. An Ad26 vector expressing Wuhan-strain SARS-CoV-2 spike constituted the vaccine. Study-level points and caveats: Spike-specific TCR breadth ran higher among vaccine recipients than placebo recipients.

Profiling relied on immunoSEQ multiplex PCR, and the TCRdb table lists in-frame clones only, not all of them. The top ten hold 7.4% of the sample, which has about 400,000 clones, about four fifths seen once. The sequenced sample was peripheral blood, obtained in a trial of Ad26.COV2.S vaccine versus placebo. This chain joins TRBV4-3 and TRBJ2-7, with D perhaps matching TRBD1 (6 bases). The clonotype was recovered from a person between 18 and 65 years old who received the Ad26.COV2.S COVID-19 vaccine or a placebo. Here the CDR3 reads CASSQDFPGVIYEQYF. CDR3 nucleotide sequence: TGCGCCAGCAGCCAAGATTTCCCAGGGGTTATCTACGAGCAGTACTTC.